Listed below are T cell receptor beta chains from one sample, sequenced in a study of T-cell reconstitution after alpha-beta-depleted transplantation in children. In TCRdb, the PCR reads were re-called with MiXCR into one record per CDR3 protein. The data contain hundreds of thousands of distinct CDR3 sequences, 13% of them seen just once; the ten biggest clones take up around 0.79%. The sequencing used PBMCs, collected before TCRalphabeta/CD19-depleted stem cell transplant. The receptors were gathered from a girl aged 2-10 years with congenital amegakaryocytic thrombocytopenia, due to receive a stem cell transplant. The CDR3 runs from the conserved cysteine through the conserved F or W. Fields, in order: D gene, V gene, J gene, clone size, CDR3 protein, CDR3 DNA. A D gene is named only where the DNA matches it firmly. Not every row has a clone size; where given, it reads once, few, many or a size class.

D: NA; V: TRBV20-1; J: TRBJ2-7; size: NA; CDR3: CSARKTIRAVSSYEQYF; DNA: TGCAGTGCTAGGAAAACCATACGGGCGGTGTCCTCCTACGAGCAGTACTTC
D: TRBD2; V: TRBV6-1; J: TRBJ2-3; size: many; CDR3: CATRTSGTDTQYF; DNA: TGTGCCACAAGGACTAGCGGCACAGATACGCAGTATTTT
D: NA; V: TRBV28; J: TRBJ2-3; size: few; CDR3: CASNRRQITDTQYF; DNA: TGTGCCAGCAATAGGCGTCAGATCACAGATACGCAGTATTTT
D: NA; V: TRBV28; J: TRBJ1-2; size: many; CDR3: CASRKLAGGYGYTF; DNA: TGTGCCAGCAGAAAGTTAGCCGGGGGGTATGGCTACACCTTC
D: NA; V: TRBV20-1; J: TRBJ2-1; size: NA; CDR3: CSARGGGARLFFYNEQFF; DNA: TGCAGTGCTAGAGGGGGCGGGGCCCGCCTTTTTTTCTACAATGAGCAGTTCTTC
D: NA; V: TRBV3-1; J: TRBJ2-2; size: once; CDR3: CASSLKLTSIDSGELFF; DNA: TGTGCCAGCAGTCTTAAACTAACTAGCATCGATTCCGGGGAGCTGTTTTTT
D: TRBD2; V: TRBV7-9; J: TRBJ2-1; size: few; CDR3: CASSSLAGVASNEQFF; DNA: TGTGCCAGCAGCTCATTAGCGGGAGTCGCTTCAAATGAGCAGTTCTTC
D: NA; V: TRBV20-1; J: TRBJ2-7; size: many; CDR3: CSASFSREQYF; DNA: TGCAGTGCTAGCTTTAGCAGGGAGCAGTACTTC
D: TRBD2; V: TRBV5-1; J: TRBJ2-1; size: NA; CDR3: CASSLRLAGGPFPNEQFF; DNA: TGCGCCAGCAGCTTGAGACTAGCGGGAGGGCCCTTCCCCAATGAGCAGTTCTTC
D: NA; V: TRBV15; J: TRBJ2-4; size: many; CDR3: CATSRGGGLAKNIQYF; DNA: TGTGCCACCAGCAGAGGGGGGGGCCTAGCCAAAAACATTCAGTACTTC
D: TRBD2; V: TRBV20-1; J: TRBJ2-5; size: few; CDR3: CSARSPAGGPGETQYF; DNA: TGCAGTGCTAGAAGTCCAGCGGGAGGGCCTGGAGAGACCCAGTACTTC
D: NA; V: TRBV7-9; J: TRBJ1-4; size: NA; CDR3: CASSPPLAGSTNEKLFF; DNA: TGTGCCAGCAGCCCCCCCCTGGCCGGGTCAACTAATGAAAAACTGTTTTTT
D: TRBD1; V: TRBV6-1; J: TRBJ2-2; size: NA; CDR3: CASSEGTGDTGELFF; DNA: TGTGCCAGCAGTGAAGGGACAGGGGACACCGGGGAGCTGTTTTTT
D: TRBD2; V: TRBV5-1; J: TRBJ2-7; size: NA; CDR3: CASSLDIGAGGAYEQYF; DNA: TGCGCCAGCAGCTTGGATATCGGAGCGGGGGGCGCCTACGAGCAGTACTTC
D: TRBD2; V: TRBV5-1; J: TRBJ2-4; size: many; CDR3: CASSFEAGGIQYF; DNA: TGCGCCAGCAGCTTCGAAGCGGGAGGCATTCAGTACTTC
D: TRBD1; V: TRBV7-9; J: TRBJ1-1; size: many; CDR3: CASSPGTGEDTEAFF; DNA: TGTGCCAGCAGCCCAGGGACAGGGGAGGACACTGAAGCTTTCTTT
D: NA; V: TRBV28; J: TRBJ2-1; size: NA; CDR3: CASSSIGEPHNEQFF; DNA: TGTGCCAGCAGTTCCATTGGAGAGCCTCACAATGAGCAGTTCTTC
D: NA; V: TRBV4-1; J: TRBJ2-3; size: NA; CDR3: CASSQGEGFTDTQYF; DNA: TGCGCCAGCAGCCAAGGTGAAGGGTTCACAGATACGCAGTATTTT
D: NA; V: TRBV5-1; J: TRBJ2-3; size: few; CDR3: CASSLGPAGNTDTQYF; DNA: TGCGCCAGCAGCTTGGGGCCAGCGGGCAACACAGATACGCAGTATTTT
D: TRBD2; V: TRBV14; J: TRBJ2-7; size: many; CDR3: CASSRTPGLAGPGNYEQYF; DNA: TGTGCCAGCAGCCGAACACCGGGACTAGCGGGACCAGGGAACTACGAGCAGTACTTC
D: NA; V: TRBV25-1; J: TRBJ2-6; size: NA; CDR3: CASIDAGGGANVLTF; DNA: TGTGCCAGCATAGATGCAGGTGGTGGGGCCAACGTCCTGACTTTC
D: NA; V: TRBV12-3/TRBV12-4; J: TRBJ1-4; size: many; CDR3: CASSVGVPNEKLFF; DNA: TGTGCCAGCAGTGTCGGGGTGCCTAATGAAAAACTGTTTTTT
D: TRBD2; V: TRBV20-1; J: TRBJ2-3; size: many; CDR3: CSVGAPSGMVTQYF; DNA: TGCAGTGTGGGGGCTCCTAGCGGGATGGTTACGCAGTATTTT
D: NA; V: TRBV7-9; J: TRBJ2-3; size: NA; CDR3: CASSPYTGRGNTQYF; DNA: TGTGCCAGCAGCCCCTACACTGGCAGGGGAAATACGCAGTATTTT
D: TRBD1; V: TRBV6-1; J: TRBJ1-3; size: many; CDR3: CASTPTPGTGGRNTIYF; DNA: TGTGCCAGCACCCCGACCCCGGGGACAGGGGGGAGAAACACCATATATTTT
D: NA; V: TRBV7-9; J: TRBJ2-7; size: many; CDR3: CASSLDQGWEQYF; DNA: TGTGCCAGCAGCTTAGATCAGGGATGGGAGCAGTACTTC
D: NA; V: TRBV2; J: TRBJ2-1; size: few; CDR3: CASSEMWGSYNEQFF; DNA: TGTGCCAGCAGTGAAATGTGGGGGTCCTACAATGAGCAGTTCTTC
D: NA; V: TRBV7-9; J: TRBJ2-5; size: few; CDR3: CASSYREVGTQYF; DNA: TGTGCCAGCAGCTACAGGGAAGTTGGGACCCAGTACTTC
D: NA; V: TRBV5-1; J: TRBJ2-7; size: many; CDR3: CASRQQLASYEQYF; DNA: TGCGCCAGCAGACAACAGCTTGCTTCCTACGAGCAGTACTTC
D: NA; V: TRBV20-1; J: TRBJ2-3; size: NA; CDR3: CSARDPREVATDTQYF; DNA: TGCAGTGCTAGAGATCCTCGTGAGGTTGCAACAGATACGCAGTATTTT
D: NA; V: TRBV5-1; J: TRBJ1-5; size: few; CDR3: CASSLVGEQPQHF; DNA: TGCGCCAGCAGCTTGGTTGGGGAACAGCCCCAGCATTTT
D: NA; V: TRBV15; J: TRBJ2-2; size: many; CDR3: CATSTRLTGELFF; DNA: TGTGCCACCAGCACTCGGTTGACCGGGGAGCTGTTTTTT
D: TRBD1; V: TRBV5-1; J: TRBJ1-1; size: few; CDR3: CASSAGQDEAFF; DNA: TGCGCCAGCAGCGCGGGACAGGATGAAGCTTTCTTT